Following are 26 T cell receptor beta chains from one sample sequenced in a study of regulatory T cells in long-lasting Graves disease. The time point was: persistent/refractory GD, antithyroid drugs over 5 years with positive TRAb. The TCR library was made from RNA that had been extracted from PBMCs in TRIzol. Construction of TCR beta libraries relied on iRepertoire HTBI primers and on Arm-PCR targeting CDR3 regions. Via MiXCR, TCRdb re-called the multiplex PCR reads, giving one row per CDR3 protein. Among 350,000 to 450,000 distinct CDR3 sequences listed, less than 25% were seen once. This specimen consisted of peripheral blood mononuclear cells (PBMCs), obtained when the disease was refractory, from a patient treated with antithyroid drugs. These TCRs come from a female donor with Graves disease.

The V and J genes are TRBV30 and TRBJ2-2, with TRBD2 matching over 10 bases. The germline V gene has CDR1 GTSNPN and CDR2 SVGIG (reference sequence). The trim removed 3 bases at V and 5 bases at J, leaving 9 bases unmatched. This CDR3 contains 16 residues. The CDR3 here is CAWRGGSSGSTGELFF. The CDR3 nucleotides read TGTGCCTGGAGAGGGGGGTCTAGCGGGAGTACCGGGGAGCTGTTTTTT. The full variable domain, rest sourced from reference TRBV30 and TRBJ2-2, is SQTIHQWPATLVQPVGSPLSLECTVEGTSNPNLYWYRQAAGRGLQLLFYSVGIGQISSEVPQNLSASRPQDRQFILSSKKLLLSDSGFYLCAWRGGSSGSTGELFFGEGSRLTVL.

In its sample, this clonotype was seen a few times. The rearrangement joins TRBV2 to TRBJ2-7, with D possibly being TRBD1 or TRBD2 (5 bases each). This CDR3 has 14 amino acids. In germline, CDR1 is SNHLY, CDR2 FYNNEI. The V end lost 3 bases, the J end lost 2 bases, and 11 bases lay between the germline ends. The CDR3 DNA reads as TGTGCCAGCAGTGAGGGACCGAGGACCTACGAGCAGTACTTC. Translation gives CASSEGPRTYEQYF.

J is TRBJ1-5 and V is TRBV7-8; 7 positions agree with TRBD1. The CDR3 has 16 residues. CDR1 is SGHVS and CDR2 is FQNEAQ in the germline V gene. V dropped 5 bases and J dropped 2; count of bases not matched to a gene: 9. The CDR3 region has the DNA TGTGCCAGCAGCCCAAGTCAGGGGGGTGGCAATCAGCCCCAGCATTTT. As protein: CASSPSQGGGNQPQHF.

In DNA, the CDR3 is TGTGCCAGCAGCTCTTCTAGGAGGGGGCAAGAGACCCAGTACTTC. Its translation is CASSSSRRGQETQYF. The rearrangement uses TRBV7-2 and TRBJ2-5, with D possibly called TRBD1 or TRBD2 (6 bases each). The ends were cut back, 4 bases at V and 2 bases at J, with 14 bases in the middle. Germline V gene lookup returns CDR1 SGHTA and CDR2 FQGNSA. The CDR3 loop spans 15 amino acids.

This clonotype was recorded a few times. CDR3 sequence (DNA): TGTGCCAGCAGCATAAAATACGAGCAGTACTTC. Protein product: CASSIKYEQYF. The chain uses TRBV11-2 and TRBJ2-7, with D hard to call. There are 11 residues in the CDR3. The germline CDR1 and CDR2 sequences are SGHAT and FQNNGV. The germline V and J ends were trimmed by 5 bases and 4 bases, with 6 bases remaining between them.

In its sample, this clonotype was seen many times. This rearrangement joins TRBV3-1 to TRBJ2-5; D call uncertain. The CDR3 has 13 residues. Germline CDR1 LGHDT, CDR2 YNNKEL (reference sequence). V was shortened by 1 base and J by 5 bases, with 8 bases between the two germline ends. Here the CDR3 DNA reads TGTGCCAGCAGCCAAGGTCTGGGGGAGACCCAGTACTTC. Protein product: CASSQGLGETQYF.

As for this clonotype: The junction does not match germline at one end; this may be a read error. The chain employs TRBV7-2 and TRBJ1-4; unclear D gene. There are 15 residues in the CDR3. Germline V gives CDR1 SGHTA, CDR2 FQGNSA. The CDR3 sequence: CASSQDLGTNEKLFF. The CDR3 DNA follows: TGCGCCAGCAGCCAAGATTTGGGAACTAATGAAAAACTGTTTTTT.

The gene calls are TRBV3-1 and TRBJ2-1, with D hard to call. V was cut by 4 bases and J by 6 bases, with 13 bases left in between. This CDR3 contains 14 residues. The V gene's germline CDR1 is LGHDT and CDR2 YNNKEL (reference sequence). The CDR3 DNA is TGTGCCAGCAGCCGAGACACGACCCCCAATGAGCAGTTCTTC. It translates to CASSRDTTPNEQFF.

This CDR3 reads CSVPGLAGGMEQYF. The DNA of the CDR3 is TGCAGTGTCCCGGGACTAGCGGGAGGGATGGAGCAGTACTTC. V gene TRBV20-1 combines with J gene TRBJ2-7, with 16 positions matching TRBD2. CDR1 is DFQATT, CDR2 SNEGSKA, per germline (reference sequence). The CDR3 totals 14 residues. The J segment lost 7 bases and the V segment lost 7 bases, leaving 7 bases of the junction unmatched.

This clonotype was seen more than once but under ten times. The V call is TRBV30, the J call TRBJ1-6; possibly TRBD1 for D (6 bases). There are 14 residues in the CDR3. Germline values: CDR1 GTSNPN, CDR2 SVGIG (reference sequence). V was pared by 8 bases and J by 7 bases, with 18 bases between. For the CDR3, the DNA is TGTGCCAAAAAGGACAGTGCCCCCAATTCACCCCTCCACTTT. Protein: CAKKDSAPNSPLHF.

There are many counts of this clonotype. This rearrangement joins TRBV28 to TRBJ2-7; D unclear. CDR3 length: 11 amino acids. Trimming left V 5 bases short and J 6 bases short, with 8 bases between. Germline lookup yields CDR1 MDHEN and CDR2 SYDVKM. The CDR3 sequence is CASSVVGEQYF. CDR3 in DNA: TGTGCCAGCAGTGTCGTGGGCGAGCAGTACTTC.

Regarding this clonotype: A read error may explain this, as a much larger clone is one base away. This chain links TRBV11-2 with TRBJ1-1; D remains ambiguous. This CDR3 is 12 amino acids long. The V gene's germline CDR1 is SGHAT and CDR2 FQNNGV. Trimming removed 4 bases from V and 11 bases from J, with 14 bases in between. This CDR3 is CASSSSRSRAFF. The CDR3 bases are TGTGCCAGCAGCTCGTCCCGGTCGCGCGCTTTCTTT.

In regard to this clonotype: A read error may explain this, as a much larger clone is one base away. This chain connects TRBV7-2 to TRBJ2-2; 10 bases fit TRBD2. CDR3 length: 15 amino acids. The germline gives CDR1 SGHTA, CDR2 FQGNSA. CDR3 nucleotide sequence: TGTGCCAGCAGGCGGACTAGCGGTACACCCGGGGAGCCGTTTTTT. Its protein product is CASRRTSGTPGEPFF.

This clonotype was seen more than once but under ten times. The V gene is TRBV5-1, the J gene TRBJ2-7, with D maybe TRBD2 (5 bases). CDR1 and CDR2 (germline): SGHRS, YFSETQ. Trimming pared 0 bases from V and 3 bases from J, leaving 10 bases between. The CDR3 extends over 14 amino acids. The chain's CDR3 is CASSLDSRDYEQYF. The CDR3 DNA is TGCGCCAGCAGCTTGGACTCTCGGGACTACGAGCAGTACTTC. The entire variable domain, with the rest obtained from reference TRBV5-1 and TRBJ2-7, is as follows: KAGVTQTPRYLIKTRGQQVTLSCSPISGHRSVSWYQQTPGQGLQFLFEYFSETQRNKGNFPGRFSGRQFSNSRSEMNVSTLELGDSALYLCASSLDSRDYEQYFGPGTRLTVT.

In nucleotides, the CDR3 is TGTGCCAGCAGCCAGGGACAGGGGGACTACGAGCAGTACTTC. Its protein is CASSQGQGDYEQYF. The chain is built from TRBV3-1 and TRBJ2-7; 11 bases match TRBD1. The V gene end was trimmed by 3 bases and the J gene end by 3 bases; junction bases not matched to a gene: 1. The germline V gene encodes CDR1 LGHDT and CDR2 YNNKEL (reference sequence). CDR3 length: 14 residues.

In its sample, this clonotype was seen many times. This CDR3 is CASKGEGTTQETQYF. CDR3 DNA: TGTGCCAGCAAAGGCGAGGGAACAACCCAAGAGACCCAGTACTTC. V usage is TRBV27 and J usage is TRBJ2-5, with a possible D match to TRBD2 (5 bases). The CDR3 runs 15 residues. Trimming removed 7 bases from V and 1 base from J, with 16 bases in between. Looked up from germline, CDR1 is MNHEY and CDR2 is SMNVEV (reference sequence).

This clonotype was detected many times. J is TRBJ1-3 and V is TRBV12-3 or TRBV12-4; D perhaps matches TRBD1 (6 bases). Trimming took 6 bases from V and 0 from J, leaving 12 bases between them. This CDR3 comprises 15 residues. CDR3 loop: CASRAGASSGNTIYF. Written as DNA, the CDR3 is TGTGCCAGCAGGGCAGGGGCCTCCTCTGGAAACACCATATATTTT.

The chain has TRBV20-1 and TRBJ2-7, with 9 bases aligning to TRBD2. This CDR3 has 13 residues. V lost 6 bases to trimming and J lost 4 bases; unmatched junction nucleotides: 7. In germline, CDR1 is DFQATT, CDR2 SNEGSKA (reference sequence). In DNA, the CDR3 is TGCAGTGCACCACTAGCGGGTGGGTACGAGCAGTACTTC. Protein product: CSAPLAGGYEQYF.

The table lists this clonotype with many counts. The rearrangement uses TRBV28 and TRBJ1-1; D is uncertain. The CDR3 runs 13 residues. The V end lost 4 bases, the J end lost 7 bases, and 13 bases lay between the germline ends. Germline loops: CDR1 MDHEN, CDR2 SYDVKM. CDR3 loop: CASSSPDESEAFF. In nucleotides, the CDR3 is TGTGCCAGCAGTTCTCCCGATGAGAGTGAAGCTTTCTTT.

This clonotype was detected many times. The chain couples TRBV14 to TRBJ2-7, with 11 bases that match TRBD2. Germline V gene sequence: CDR1 SGHDN, CDR2 FVKESK. This CDR3 region has 15 residues. Trimming removed 4 bases from V and 9 bases from J; junction bases left unmatched: 11. CDR3 sequence reads: CASSLTLAGESPQYF. The CDR3 region has the DNA TGTGCCAGCAGCCTCACACTAGCGGGAGAATCTCCGCAGTACTTC.

This chain links TRBV4-1 with TRBJ1-5; D remains ambiguous. CDR1 and CDR2 (germline): MGHRA, YSYEKL. Trimming took 3 bases from V and 7 from J, leaving 10 bases between them. This CDR3 region has 13 residues. CDR3 region: CASSQLLGQPQHF. In DNA, the CDR3 is TGCGCCAGCAGCCAGCTTTTGGGGCAGCCCCAGCATTTT.

This clonotype showed up many times. The chain links TRBV5-1 to TRBJ1-1; TRBD1 might be the D (5 bases). The CDR3 runs 13 residues. CDR1 and CDR2 (germline): SGHRS, YFSETQ. Trimming removed 5 bases at V and 4 bases at J, with 12 bases between. The DNA for the CDR3 is TGCGCCAGCAGATCGGACATGGGCACTGAAGCTTTCTTT. Its protein is CASRSDMGTEAFF.

The V call is TRBV24-1, the J call TRBJ1-2; the D is unclear. Germline lookup yields CDR1 KGHDR and CDR2 SFDVKD. The V gene lost 2 bases and the J gene lost 2 bases, with 2 bases spanning the gap. The CDR3 is 12 residues long. In DNA form, the CDR3 reads TGTGCCACCAGTGATTGGAACTATGGCTACACCTTC. Encoded protein: CATSDWNYGYTF.

The sample holds many counts of this clonotype. V gene TRBV27 combines with J gene TRBJ1-2, with TRBD1 identical over 7 bases. The CDR3 is made up of 14 amino acids. CDR1 and CDR2 (germline): MNHEY, SMNVEV (reference sequence). V gave up 6 bases and J gave up 5 bases; unmatched junction bases: 9. The CDR3: CASRSIRGVYGYTF. The CDR3 DNA follows: TGTGCCAGCAGATCGATCAGGGGGGTGTATGGCTACACCTTC.

This clonotype was counted many times. V and J are TRBV2 and TRBJ2-7; D not resolved. CDR3 size: 11 residues. V gave up 4 bases and J gave up 7 bases, with 8 bases separating them. Germline CDR1 is SNHLY and CDR2 is FYNNEI. CDR3 loop: CASSGEAEQYF. The CDR3 nucleotides are TGTGCCAGCAGTGGAGAAGCAGAGCAGTACTTC.

With respect to this clonotype: One end of the junction fails to match germline, which may point to a read error. The genes are TRBV13 and TRBJ2-7, with 10 nucleotides matching TRBD1. The CDR3 has 14 amino acids. CDR1 and CDR2 (germline): PRHDT, FYEKMQ (reference sequence). CDR3 bases: TGTGCCAGCAGCTTAGGGGACAGGGGGGGCGAGCAGCACTTC. Translated: CASSLGDRGGEQHF.